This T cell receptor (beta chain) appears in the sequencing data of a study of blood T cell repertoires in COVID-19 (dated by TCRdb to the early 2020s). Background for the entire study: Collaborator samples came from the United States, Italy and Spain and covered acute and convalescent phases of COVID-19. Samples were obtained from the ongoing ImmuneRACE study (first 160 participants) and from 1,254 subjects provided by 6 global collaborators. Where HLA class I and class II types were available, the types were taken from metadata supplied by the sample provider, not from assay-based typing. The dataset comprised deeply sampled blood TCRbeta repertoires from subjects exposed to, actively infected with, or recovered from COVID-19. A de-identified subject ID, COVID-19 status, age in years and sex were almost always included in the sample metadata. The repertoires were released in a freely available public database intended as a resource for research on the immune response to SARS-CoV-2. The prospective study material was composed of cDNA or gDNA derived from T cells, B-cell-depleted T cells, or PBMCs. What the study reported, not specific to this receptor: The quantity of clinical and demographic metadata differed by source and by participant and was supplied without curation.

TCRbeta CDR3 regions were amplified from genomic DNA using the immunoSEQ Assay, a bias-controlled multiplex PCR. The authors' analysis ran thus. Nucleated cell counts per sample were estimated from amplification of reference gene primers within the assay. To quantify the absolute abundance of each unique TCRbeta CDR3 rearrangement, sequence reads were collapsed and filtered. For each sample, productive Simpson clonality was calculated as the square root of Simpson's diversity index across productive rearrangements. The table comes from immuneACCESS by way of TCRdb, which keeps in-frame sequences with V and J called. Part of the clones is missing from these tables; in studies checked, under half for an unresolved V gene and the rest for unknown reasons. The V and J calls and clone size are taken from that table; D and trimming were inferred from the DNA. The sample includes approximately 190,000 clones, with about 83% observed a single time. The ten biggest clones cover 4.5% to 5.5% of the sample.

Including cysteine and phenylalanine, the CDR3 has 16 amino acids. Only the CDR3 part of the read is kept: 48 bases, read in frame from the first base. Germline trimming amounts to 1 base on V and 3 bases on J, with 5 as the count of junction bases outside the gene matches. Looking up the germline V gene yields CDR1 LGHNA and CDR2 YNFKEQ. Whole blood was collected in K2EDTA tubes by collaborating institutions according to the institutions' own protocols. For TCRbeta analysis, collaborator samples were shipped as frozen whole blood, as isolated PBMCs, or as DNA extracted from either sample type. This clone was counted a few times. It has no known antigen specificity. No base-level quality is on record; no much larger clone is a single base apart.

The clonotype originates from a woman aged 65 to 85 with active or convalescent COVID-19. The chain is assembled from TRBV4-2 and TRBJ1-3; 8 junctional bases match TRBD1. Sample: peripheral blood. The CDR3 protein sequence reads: CASSQAGQGLGNTIYF. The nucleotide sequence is TGTGCCAGCAGCCAAGCCGGACAGGGACTTGGAAACACCATATATTTT.